Listed below are T cell receptor beta chains from one sample, sequenced in a study of cytomegalovirus exposure and HLA in healthy donors. Profiled with immunoSEQ multiplex PCR; TCRdb holds only in-frame clones, not every one. The repertoire holds about 270,000 clones, with about 66% as singletons. The sequencing input was PBMCs. The receptors were sampled from a female donor in good health and CMV-seronegative. Both conserved end residues are part of each CDR3. Fields, in order: J gene, clone size, V gene, D gene, CDR3 length, CDR3 protein, CDR3 DNA. The D gene is left open where the match is weak. The size entry is marked missing in some rows and otherwise reads once, few, many or a size class.

>TRBJ2-7|NA|TRBV10-3|TRBD1|15
CAISDTYRGPYEQYF
TGTGCCATCAGTGACACGTACAGGGGACCCTACGAGCAGTACTTC
>TRBJ2-7|NA|TRBV28|TRBD1|12
CAAGTGVDEQYF
TGTGCGGCAGGGACAGGGGTTGACGAGCAGTACTTC
>TRBJ2-7|NA|TRBV7-8|NA|14
CASSLLSGAYEQYF
TGTGCCAGCAGCTTATTGTCCGGGGCCTACGAGCAGTACTTC
>TRBJ2-1|NA|TRBV6-4|TRBD2|15
CASSPSSGVVNEQFF
TGTGCCAGCAGCCCTTCTAGCGGTGTTGTAAATGAGCAGTTCTTC
>TRBJ2-7|NA|TRBV7-7|NA|14
CASSFMTGPYEQYF
TGTGCTAGCAGCTTTATGACAGGACCCTACGAGCAGTACTTC
>TRBJ2-1|few|TRBV6-4|NA|14
CASSPSSGYNEQFF
TGTGCCAGCAGTCCCAGTAGCGGTTACAATGAGCAGTTCTTC
>TRBJ2-7|NA|TRBV10-1|NA|11
CASGLESEQYF
TGCGCCAGCGGCCTAGAGTCCGAGCAGTACTTC
>TRBJ2-5|NA|TRBV11-2|NA|16
CASSLVSQGKGETQYF
TGTGCCAGCAGCTTAGTCTCCCAGGGGAAGGGAGAGACCCAGTACTTC
>TRBJ1-1|NA|TRBV7-9|NA|16
CASSLVRQLMNTEAFF
TGTGCCAGCAGCTTAGTTCGACAGTTGATGAACACTGAAGCTTTCTTT
>TRBJ1-2|NA|TRBV10-2|NA|15
CASSEPSEGNYGYTF
TGCGCCAGCAGCGAGCCTTCGGAGGGTAACTATGGCTACACCTTC
>TRBJ1-2|NA|TRBV27|NA|17
CASSLTRLGRGADGYTF
TGTGCCAGCAGTCTCACTCGGCTTGGGAGGGGAGCGGATGGCTACACCTTC
>TRBJ2-7|NA|TRBV5-1|NA|15
CASSLSGSPSYEQYF
TGCGCCAGCAGCTTGTCAGGAAGCCCCTCCTACGAGCAGTACTTC
>TRBJ2-7|NA|TRBV11-3|NA|13
CASSQGFPYEQYF
TGTGCCAGCAGCCAGGGCTTTCCCTACGAGCAGTACTTC
>TRBJ1-2|NA|TRBV5-6|TRBD1|15
CASSLPGQGFYGYTF
TGTGCCAGCAGCTTACCTGGACAGGGGTTTTATGGCTACACCTTC
>TRBJ2-2|NA|TRBV7-2|NA|14
CASSLGRNAGELFF
TGTGCCAGCAGCCTAGGCAGAAACGCCGGGGAGCTGTTTTTT
>TRBJ2-5|NA|TRBV7-2|TRBD1|15
CASSSYRGSGRTQYF
TGTGCCAGCAGCTCATACAGGGGGAGCGGACGGACCCAGTACTTC
>TRBJ1-1|NA|TRBV7-9|NA|14
CASRDTGLGTEAFF
TGTGCCAGCAGGGATACAGGCTTGGGCACTGAAGCTTTCTTT
>TRBJ1-1|NA|TRBV2|NA|14
CASSGQALNTEAFF
TGTGCCAGCAGTGGACAGGCGTTGAACACTGAAGCTTTCTTT
>TRBJ2-7|NA|TRBV2|NA|15
CASSPDRGHNYEQYF
TGTGCCAGCAGCCCCGACCGTGGACATAACTACGAGCAGTACTTC
>TRBJ2-2|NA|TRBV5-1|TRBD2|17
CASSLAVLAGVTGELFF
TGCGCCAGCAGCTTGGCGGTTCTAGCGGGAGTCACCGGGGAGCTGTTTTTT
>TRBJ2-4|NA|TRBV6-1|NA|16
CASSEHGVPAKNIQYF
TGTGCCAGCAGTGAACACGGGGTACCAGCCAAAAACATTCAGTACTTC
>TRBJ2-7|NA|TRBV10-3|TRBD2|14
CAIRPGEGVYEQYF
TGTGCCATCAGGCCGGGGGAGGGTGTCTACGAGCAGTACTTC
>TRBJ2-2|NA|TRBV7-3|NA|17
CASSSHTPRGDTGELFF
TGTGCCAGCAGCTCCCATACCCCCAGGGGCGACACCGGGGAGCTGTTTTTT
>TRBJ2-5|NA|TRBV19|TRBD1|13
CATRRDRGETQYF
TGTGCCACCCGACGAGACAGGGGTGAGACCCAGTACTTC
>TRBJ2-3|NA|TRBV6-1|NA|14
CASINVGGTDTQYF
TGTGCCAGCATAAACGTAGGAGGCACAGATACGCAGTATTTT
>TRBJ2-1|once|TRBV7-9|TRBD1|19
CASSLVAGRGTGVGNEQFF
TGTGCCAGCAGCCTAGTAGCCGGTCGGGGGACAGGGGTTGGGAATGAGCAGTTCTTC
>TRBJ1-1|few|TRBV25-1|NA|17
CASSWGTRGGMNTEAFF
TGTGCCAGCAGTTGGGGGACCAGGGGCGGTATGAACACTGAAGCTTTCTTT
>TRBJ2-3|NA|TRBV11-1|NA|13
CASSLGDTDTQYF
TGTGCCAGCAGTCTAGGGGACACAGATACGCAGTATTTT
>TRBJ2-3|NA|TRBV11-2|NA|17
CASSLVRTFTDTDTQYF
TGTGCCAGCAGCTTAGTACGCACCTTTACTGACACAGATACGCAGTATTTT
>TRBJ2-2|few|TRBV7-2|NA|14
CASSRQVNTGELFF
TGTGCCAGCAGCCGACAGGTGAACACCGGGGAGCTGTTTTTT
>TRBJ2-1|NA|TRBV23-1|TRBD2|17
CASSQETSGVNYNEQFF
TGCGCCAGCAGTCAAGAGACTAGCGGGGTTAACTACAATGAGCAGTTCTTC
>TRBJ2-3|once|TRBV7-2|TRBD2|17
CASSLVVLAGGVGTQYF
TGTGCCAGCAGCTTAGTAGTCCTAGCGGGAGGCGTTGGTACGCAGTATTTT
>TRBJ2-7|NA|TRBV5-1|TRBD1|16
CASSLTTGTVSYEQYF
TGCGCCAGCAGCTTGACGACCGGGACAGTCTCCTACGAGCAGTACTTC
>TRBJ1-1|NA|TRBV7-6|NA|14
CASSLGYMNTEAFF
TGTGCCAGCAGCTTAGGGTACATGAACACTGAAGCTTTCTTT
>TRBJ1-2|NA|TRBV7-2|TRBD1|14
CASSLAKGAYGYTF
TGTGCCAGCAGCTTAGCTAAGGGGGCGTACGGCTACACCTTC
>TRBJ1-3|once|TRBV7-2|TRBD1|15
CASSLRGDRGNTIYF
TGTGCCAGCAGCTTACGTGGGGACAGGGGGAACACCATATATTTT
>TRBJ1-6|once|TRBV5-4|TRBD1|14
CASSTRQGASPLHF
TGTGCCAGCAGCACCCGACAGGGGGCTTCACCCCTCCACTTT
>TRBJ1-1|NA|TRBV9|NA|15
CASSVQTAGNTEAFF
TGTGCCAGCAGCGTCCAGACAGCCGGGAACACTGAAGCTTTCTTT
>TRBJ1-1|NA|TRBV28|NA|14
CASIDTRAGNEAFF
TGTGCCAGCATCGATACGAGGGCGGGGAATGAAGCTTTCTTT
>TRBJ2-7|NA|TRBV5-5|NA|14
CASSLSSGTYEQYF
TGTGCCAGCAGCTTGTCCAGCGGAACCTACGAGCAGTACTTC
>TRBJ2-3|NA|TRBV11-3|NA|14
CASSFEGYTDTQYF
TGTGCCAGCAGCTTTGAGGGTTACACAGATACGCAGTATTTT
>TRBJ2-5|NA|TRBV11-2|TRBD1|15
CASRNKQGTQETQYF
TGTGCCAGCAGAAACAAACAGGGGACCCAAGAGACCCAGTACTTC
>TRBJ2-6|NA|TRBV5-1|TRBD1|14
CASSSGRQGVVLTF
TGCGCCAGCAGCTCCGGGCGGCAGGGGGTCGTCCTGACTTTC
>TRBJ2-7|NA|TRBV4-1|NA|19
CASSQDPPLLGGPTYEQYF
TGCGCCAGCAGCCAAGATCCCCCCCTACTAGGCGGCCCAACCTACGAGCAGTACTTC
>TRBJ1-5|NA|TRBV2|NA|15
CASSPSRQSGQPQHF
TGTGCCAGCAGTCCCTCCCGACAGAGTGGTCAGCCCCAGCATTTT
>TRBJ2-7|once|TRBV10-3|NA|11
CATSESAEQYF
TGTGCCACCAGTGAGTCGGCCGAGCAGTACTTC
>TRBJ1-2|NA|TRBV10-3|TRBD1|15
CAITPGTGVGYGYTF
TGTGCCATCACCCCTGGGACAGGGGTAGGCTATGGCTACACCTTC
>TRBJ2-2|few|TRBV2|TRBD2|17
CASSSTLAGDLAGELFF
TGTGCCAGCAGCTCCACACTAGCGGGAGATTTAGCCGGGGAGCTGTTTTTT